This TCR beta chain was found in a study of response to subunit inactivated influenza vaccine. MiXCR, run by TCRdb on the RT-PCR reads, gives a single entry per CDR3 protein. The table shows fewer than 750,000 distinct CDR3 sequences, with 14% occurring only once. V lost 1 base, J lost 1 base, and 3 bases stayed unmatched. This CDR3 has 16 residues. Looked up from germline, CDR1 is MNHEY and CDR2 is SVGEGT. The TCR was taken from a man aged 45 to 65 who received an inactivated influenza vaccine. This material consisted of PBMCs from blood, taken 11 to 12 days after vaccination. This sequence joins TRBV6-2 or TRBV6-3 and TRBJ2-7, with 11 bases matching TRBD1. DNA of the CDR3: TGTGCCAGCAGTTACTGGACAGGGGGCTCTTCCTACGAGCAGTACTTC. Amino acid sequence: CASSYWTGGSSYEQYF.